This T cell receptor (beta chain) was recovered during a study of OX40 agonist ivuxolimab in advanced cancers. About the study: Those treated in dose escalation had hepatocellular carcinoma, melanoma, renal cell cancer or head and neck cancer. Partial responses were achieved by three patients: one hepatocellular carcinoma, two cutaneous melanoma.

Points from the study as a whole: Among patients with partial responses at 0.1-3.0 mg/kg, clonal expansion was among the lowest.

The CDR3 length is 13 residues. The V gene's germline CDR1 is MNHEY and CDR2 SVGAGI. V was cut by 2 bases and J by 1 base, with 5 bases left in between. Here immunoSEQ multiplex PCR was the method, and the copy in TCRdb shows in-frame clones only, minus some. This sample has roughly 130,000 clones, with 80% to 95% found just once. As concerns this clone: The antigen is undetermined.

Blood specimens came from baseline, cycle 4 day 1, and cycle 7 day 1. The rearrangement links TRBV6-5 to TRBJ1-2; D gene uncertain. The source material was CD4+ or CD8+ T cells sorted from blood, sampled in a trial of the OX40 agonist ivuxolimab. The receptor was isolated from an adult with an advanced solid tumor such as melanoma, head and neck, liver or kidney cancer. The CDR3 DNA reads TGTGCCAGCAGTTACGGGTATAACTATGGCTACACCTTC. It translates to CASSYGYNYGYTF.